Listed below are T cell receptor beta chains from one sample, sequenced in a study of T cell responses to AZD1222 COVID-19 vaccine. The assay was immunoSEQ multiplex PCR, and TCRdb's table has in-frame clones only and misses some. The data hold roughly 150,000 clones, with about nine tenths observed a single time. Source: peripheral blood, taken on day 0 of AZD1222 vaccination. The receptors derive from an adult in good health. The CDR3 runs from the conserved cysteine through the conserved F or W. Each record gives: V gene, D gene, clone size, J gene, CDR3 protein, CDR3 DNA. A D gene is named only where the DNA matches it firmly. A row's size may be missing; if present it is once, few, many or a size class.

TRBV27,.,.,TRBJ1-1,CASTTIGGNTEAFF,TGTGCCAGCACCACGATTGGAGGGAACACTGAAGCTTTCTTT
TRBV30,TRBD1,.,TRBJ1-1,CAWETGDLNTEAFF,TGTGCCTGGGAGACAGGGGATCTGAACACTGAAGCTTTCTTT
TRBV4-1,.,.,TRBJ2-5,CASSQGWETQYF,TGCGCCAGCAGCCAAGGATGGGAGACCCAGTACTTC
TRBV5-4,.,.,TRBJ1-5,CASTLDRNSNQPQHF,TGTGCCAGCACCTTGGACAGAAATAGCAATCAGCCCCAGCATTTT
TRBV28,.,.,TRBJ2-3,CATKGQRLSSTDTQYF,TGTGCCACCAAGGGGCAAAGACTATCCTCCACAGATACGCAGTATTTT
TRBV28,TRBD1,.,TRBJ1-5,CASSFGQGGNQPQHF,TGTGCCAGCAGTTTCGGACAGGGAGGCAATCAGCCCCAGCATTTT
TRBV30,.,.,TRBJ1-1,CAWSHDGGTEAFF,TGTGCCTGGAGTCACGACGGTGGGACTGAAGCTTTCTTT
TRBV6-5,.,.,TRBJ1-4,CASGNGWQINEKLFF,TGTGCCAGCGGCAACGGGTGGCAGATTAATGAAAAACTGTTTTTT
TRBV7-9,TRBD2,few,TRBJ2-7,CASSSLAGASEQYF,TGTGCCAGCAGCTCCCTAGCGGGAGCGAGCGAGCAGTACTTC
TRBV28,TRBD1,.,TRBJ1-5,CASSFLDRAYQPQHF,TGTGCCAGCAGTTTTTTGGACAGGGCCTATCAGCCCCAGCATTTT
TRBV2,.,.,TRBJ1-2,CYSRDPNYGYTF,TGCTACTCACGGGACCCTAACTATGGCTACACCTTC
TRBV6-6,.,.,TRBJ1-5,CASSYANSNQPQHF,TGTGCCAGCAGTTACGCCAATAGCAATCAGCCCCAGCATTTT
TRBV2,.,.,TRBJ2-7,CASSSKYEQYF,TGTGCCAGCAGTTCCAAGTACGAGCAGTACTTC
TRBV12-3/TRBV12-4,.,.,TRBJ1-2,CASSFRTAGYTF,TGTGCCAGCAGCTTTAGGACAGCCGGCTACACCTTC
TRBV5-4,.,.,TRBJ2-7,CASSLWPRGDGEQYF,TGTGCCAGCAGCTTATGGCCACGGGGAGATGGCGAGCAGTACTTC
TRBV6-5,.,.,TRBJ1-4,CASSYTGGARLELFF,TGTGCCAGCAGTTACACCGGCGGGGCCCGGCTTGAACTGTTTTTT
TRBV21-1,.,.,TRBJ1-1,CASSKLRTGHEAFF,TGTGCCAGCAGCAAATTGCGGACAGGGCATGAAGCTTTCTTT
TRBV4-1,.,once,TRBJ1-2,CASSHPTQGIYGYTF,TGCGCCAGCAGCCACCCAACACAGGGAATCTATGGCTACACCTTC
TRBV5-1,.,.,TRBJ2-7,CASSLAFLSEQYF,TGCGCCAGCAGCTTGGCCTTTTTATCCGAGCAGTACTTC
TRBV3-1/TRBV3-2,.,.,TRBJ1-6,CASSDTRGSNSPLHF,TGTGCCAGCAGCGATACGCGGGGCTCTAATTCACCCCTCCACTTT
TRBV4-1,TRBD2,.,TRBJ2-4,CASSQMGLAGALAKNIQYF,TGCGCCAGCAGCCAGATGGGACTAGCGGGGGCCCTAGCCAAAAACATTCAGTACTTC
TRBV28,.,.,TRBJ1-3,CASSLGYSGNTIYF,TGTGCCAGCAGCCTGGGGTACTCTGGAAACACCATATATTTT
TRBV12-1,.,once,TRBJ1-2,CASSPRPTVNYGYTF,TGTGCCAGCAGCCCAAGGCCGACGGTGAACTATGGCTACACCTTC
TRBV7-2,.,.,TRBJ1-6,CASSLAWGGNSPLHF,TGTGCCAGCAGCTTAGCATGGGGTGGAAATTCACCCCTCCACTTT
TRBV6-2/TRBV6-3,TRBD2,.,TRBJ2-7,CASSQPGGQYF,TGTGCCAGCAGTCAACCGGGAGGGCAGTACTTC
TRBV29-1,.,.,TRBJ1-3,CSVERGRSGNTIYF,TGCAGCGTTGAACGGGGACGCTCTGGAAACACCATATATTTT
TRBV3-1/TRBV3-2,.,.,TRBJ1-2,CASSHFGGYGYTF,TGTGCCAGCAGCCATTTTGGGGGCTATGGCTACACCTTC
TRBV24-1,.,.,TRBJ1-1,CATSEAGQKNTEAFF,TGTGCCACCAGTGAGGCAGGACAGAAGAACACTGAAGCTTTCTTT
TRBV30,.,.,TRBJ2-1,CAWMEGSNEQFF,TGTGCCTGGATGGAGGGTTCCAATGAGCAGTTCTTC